Each of the 8 T cell receptor beta chains below was sequenced from the same sample in a study of regulatory dendritic cells for organ transplantation. These TCRs' antigens remain unknown. Allogeneic regulatory or mature dendritic cells were co-cultured for about 5 days with CFSE-labeled sorted T cells at 1:10. Generated by immunoSEQ multiplex PCR, the TCRdb table keeps only in-frame clones and is missing some. This table has 15,000 to 20,000 clones, 70% to 85% appearing once. The sample consisted of memory CD4+ T cells from blood cultured with regulatory dendritic cells. Subset meaning: CD45RO+ memory T cells. All receptors derive from a human donor in good health.

The chain employs TRBV19 and TRBJ1-2; 7 nucleotides align to TRBD1. The V and J ends lost 1 base and 4 bases, in that order; junction bases with no gene match: 3. The CDR3 is 14 residues long. Germline CDR1 is LNHDA and CDR2 is SQIVND (reference sequence). In nucleotides, the CDR3 is TGTGCCAGTAGTATAGCAGGGGGTGGCTATGGCTACACCTTC. It specifies CASSIAGGGYGYTF.

The chain is built from TRBV9 and TRBJ2-7; 8 nucleotides line up with TRBD2. The CDR3 contains 14 residues. Germline values: CDR1 SGDLS, CDR2 YYNGEE. The J segment lost 6 bases and the V segment lost 0 bases, leaving 5 bases of the junction unmatched. The CDR3 protein is CASSVVPSGGEQYF. In DNA form, the CDR3 reads TGTGCCAGCAGCGTAGTCCCAAGCGGGGGCGAGCAGTACTTC.

The gene calls are TRBV5-5 and TRBJ2-7; D unclear. Germline V CDR1 and CDR2: SGHKS, YYEKEE (reference sequence). The CDR3 is 13 residues long. V lost 1 base and J lost 0, with 5 bases in between. DNA of the CDR3: TGTGCCAGCAGCTTGACTACCTCCTACGAGCAGTACTTC. Its protein product is CASSLTTSYEQYF.

The DNA of the CDR3 is TGCGCCAGCAGCCAAGGATTAGGGGGAATTTACGAGCAGTACTTC. Translating gives CASSQGLGGIYEQYF. The rearrangement joins TRBV4-3 to TRBJ2-7, with D maybe TRBD1 (6 bases). CDR3 length: 15 amino acids. CDR1 and CDR2 from the germline V gene are LGHNA and YSLEER. Trimming pared 1 base from V and 4 bases from J, leaving 14 bases between.

The gene calls are TRBV5-1 and TRBJ2-7; D unclear. This CDR3 region has 16 residues. Deletions cut 4 bases from V and 0 bases from J, with 17 bases between. Germline V gene sequence: CDR1 SGHRS, CDR2 YFSETQ. The CDR3 bases are TGCGCCAGCAGCCCCGGTACTGGACGGATCTCCTACGAGCAGTACTTC. This codes for CASSPGTGRISYEQYF.

The chain has TRBV19 and TRBJ2-7, with no clear D. The CDR3 consists of 13 residues. V lost 3 bases, J lost 0 bases, and 6 bases lay in between. Germline CDR1 reads LNHDA; CDR2 reads SQIVND (reference sequence). The CDR3 here is CASSIQHSYEQYF. The CDR3 region has the DNA TGTGCCAGTAGTATTCAGCACTCCTACGAGCAGTACTTC.

The V call is TRBV5-4, the J call TRBJ1-1; D is possibly TRBD1 (5 bases). This CDR3 is built from 15 residues. Germline-derived CDR1 and CDR2 are SGHNT and YYREEE (reference sequence). Trimming cost V 6 bases and J 0 bases, with 15 bases left between them. CDR3 DNA sequence: TGTGCCAGCACCTACAACTGGGGGTTGAACACTGAAGCTTTCTTT. It is translated as CASTYNWGLNTEAFF.

This clone has more than one count but fewer than ten. The rearrangement links TRBV7-9 to TRBJ1-2; the D gene is possibly TRBD1 (6 bases). The CDR3 runs to 12 residues. Deletions cut 1 base from V and 8 bases from J, with 8 bases between. Germline CDR1 and CDR2: SEHNR and FQNEAQ (reference sequence). The CDR3 bases are TGTGCCAGCAGCTTAGAGGGGGGCGGCTACACCTTC. Translation gives CASSLEGGGYTF. The complete variable domain, with remaining parts taken from reference TRBV7-9 and TRBJ1-2, reads DTGVSQNPRHKITKRGQNVTFRCDPISEHNRLYWYRQTLGQGPEFLTYFQNEAQLEKSRLLSDRFSAERPKGSFSTLEIQRTEQGDSAMYLCASSLEGGGYTFGSGTRLTVV.